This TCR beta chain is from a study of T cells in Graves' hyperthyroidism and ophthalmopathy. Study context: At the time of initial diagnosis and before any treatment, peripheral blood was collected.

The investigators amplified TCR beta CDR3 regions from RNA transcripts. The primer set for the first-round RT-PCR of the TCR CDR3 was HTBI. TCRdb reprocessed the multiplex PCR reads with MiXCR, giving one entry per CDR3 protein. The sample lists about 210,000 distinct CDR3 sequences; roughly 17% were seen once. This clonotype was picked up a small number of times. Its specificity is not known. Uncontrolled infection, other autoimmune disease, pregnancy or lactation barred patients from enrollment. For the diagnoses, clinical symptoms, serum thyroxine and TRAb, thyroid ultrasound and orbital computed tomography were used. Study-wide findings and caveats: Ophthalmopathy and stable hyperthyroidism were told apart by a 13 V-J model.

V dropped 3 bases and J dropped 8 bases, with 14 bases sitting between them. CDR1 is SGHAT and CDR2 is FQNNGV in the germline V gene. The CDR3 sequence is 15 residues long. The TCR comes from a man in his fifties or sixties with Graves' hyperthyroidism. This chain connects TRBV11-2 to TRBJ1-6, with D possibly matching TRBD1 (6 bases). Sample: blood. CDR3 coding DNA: TGTGCCAGCAGCTTCGCACAGGGTGAGGATTCACCCCTCCACTTT. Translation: CASSFAQGEDSPLHF.